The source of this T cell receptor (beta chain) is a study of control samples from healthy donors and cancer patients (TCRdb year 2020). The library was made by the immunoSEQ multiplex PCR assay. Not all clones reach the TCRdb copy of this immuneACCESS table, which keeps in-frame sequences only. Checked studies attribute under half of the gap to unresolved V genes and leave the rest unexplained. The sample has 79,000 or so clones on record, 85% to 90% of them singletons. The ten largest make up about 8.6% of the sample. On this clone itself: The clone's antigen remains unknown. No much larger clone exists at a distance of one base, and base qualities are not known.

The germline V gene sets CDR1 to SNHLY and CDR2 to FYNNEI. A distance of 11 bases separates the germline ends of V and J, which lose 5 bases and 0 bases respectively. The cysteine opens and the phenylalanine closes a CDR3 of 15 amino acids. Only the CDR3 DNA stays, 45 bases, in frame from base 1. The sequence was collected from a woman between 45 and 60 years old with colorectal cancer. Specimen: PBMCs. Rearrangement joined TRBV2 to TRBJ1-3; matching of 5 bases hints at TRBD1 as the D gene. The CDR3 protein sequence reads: CASSIDRRSGNTIYF. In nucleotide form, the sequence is TGTGCCAGCAGTATAGACAGACGCTCTGGAAACACCATATATTTT.